This record concerns one TCR beta chain sequence. This clonotype was detected ten times or more. The target of this receptor is not known. Base qualities are missing; no much larger clone stands one base away. Sequencer: Illumina HiSeq 1500. Through fastp at Q25 and MiXCR, TCRdb rebuilt clones from the public reads, retaining in-frame beta chains. Each CDR3 protein gets just one entry, which takes the most common genes and DNA from the rows behind it. This sample holds around 900,000 distinct CDR3 sequences; 31% were observed only once. Roughly 12% of the sample is taken by the ten largest. In the paper's terms, the treatment or condition label means: in vitro stimulation with specific CMV peptide epitopes to enrich CMV-specific T cells. The CDR3 measures 14 amino acids from cysteine to phenylalanine. Only the CDR3 DNA stays, 42 bases, in frame from base 1. V loses 1 base of germline sequence and J loses 6 bases, and the interval between the two ends is 7 bases. CDR1 SGHVS and CDR2 FNYEAQ were looked up in the germline V gene.

The data originate from a study of T cell repertoires in cytomegalovirus infection (dated by TCRdb to the late 2010s). Looking at the study overall: Peptide stimulations targeted recently identified HLA-C-restricted CMV epitopes, whose presentation resists viral immunomodulation, together with well-studied HLA-B-restricted epitopes. Donor HLA type was relevant to the analysis, because carriage of CMV infection together with the matching HLA type was indicated by public TCR beta signatures.

What the work shows at the level of the full study, not this receptor alone: In the ex vivo response, HLA-C-restricted CMV-specific TCR beta clonotypes were dominant, and in two of eight donors the single most frequent clonotype came from this HLA-C-restricted group. Cumulative frequency of public TCR beta family members discriminated carriers of CMV infection plus the relevant HLA type in this cohort and an independent roughly 330-donor cohort.

The TCR was taken from a human donor in good health (CMV status not recorded). Some clones in this sample may be carry-over from other donors' samples. Here the sequenced sample was cultured CD8+ T cells from PBMCs, taken from culture after CMV antigen stimulation. This chain joins TRBV7-6 to TRBJ1-6; a confident D gene designation cannot be given. The CDR3 protein: CASSLGGVNSPLHF. In nucleotide form, the sequence is TGTGCCAGCAGCTTAGGGGGAGTTAATTCACCCCTCCACTTT.